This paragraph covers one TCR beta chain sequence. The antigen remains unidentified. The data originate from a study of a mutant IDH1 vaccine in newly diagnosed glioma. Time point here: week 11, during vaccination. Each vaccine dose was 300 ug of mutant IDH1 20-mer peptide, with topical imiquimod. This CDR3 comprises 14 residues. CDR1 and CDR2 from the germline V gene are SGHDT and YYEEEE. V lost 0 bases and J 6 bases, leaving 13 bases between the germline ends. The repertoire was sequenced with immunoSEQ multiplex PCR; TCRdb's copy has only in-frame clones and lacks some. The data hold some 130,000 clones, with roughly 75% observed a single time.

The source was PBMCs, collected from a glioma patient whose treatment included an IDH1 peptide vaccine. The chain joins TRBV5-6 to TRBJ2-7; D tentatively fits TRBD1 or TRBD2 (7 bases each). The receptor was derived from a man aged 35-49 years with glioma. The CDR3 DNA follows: TGTGCCAGCAGCTTGGGACAGGGAGGGTTCGAGCAGTACTTC. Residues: CASSLGQGGFEQYF.